This entry features one TCR beta chain sequence. Its antigen is not known. It was with unique molecular identifiers that the TCRbeta library was prepared. Using its own MiXCR run on the PCR reads, TCRdb lists one record per CDR3 protein. The sample contains about 830,000 distinct CDR3 sequences, roughly 15% of which appear only once. Trimming removed 1 base from V and 5 bases from J; junction bases left unmatched: 7. The V gene's germline CDR1 is SSHAT and CDR2 FNYEAQ (reference sequence). The CDR3 spans 17 residues. This sample stems from a study of T-cell reconstitution after alpha-beta-depleted transplantation in children. Study-wide findings and caveats: The origin of high day-60 TCRbeta diversity in some patients lay in surviving recipient T cells and thymic progenitors. From newly produced T cells came most of the T-cell counts and diversity one year after transplant. About two months after transplant, alpha-beta T cells reportedly came from several hundred expanded graft clones.

The chain joins TRBV7-7 to TRBJ2-1; 11 bases fit TRBD2. This sequence was found in a male patient between 5 and 17 years old who had a stem cell transplant for acute lymphoblastic leukemia, so the T cells may come from the graft donor. The material sequenced was PBMCs, mostly from graft donor cells, taken 360 days after TCRalphabeta/CD19-depleted stem cell transplant. As DNA, the CDR3 is TGTGCCAGCAGCTTAGAGGTAGCGGGAGGGACCCACAATGAGCAGTTCTTC. Its protein product is CASSLEVAGGTHNEQFF.